The clone carrying this T cell receptor beta chain was counted only a few times. What it recognizes is unknown. The study reverse transcribed the entire isolated RNA, so it sequenced expressed TCRB transcripts. Using immunoSEQ multiplex PCR, the repertoire was profiled, and TCRdb retains in-frame clones only, with some absent. This sample has 150,000 to 200,000 clones; 63% occur once, and the top ten carry roughly 0.092%. The sample originates from a study of beta chain features in type 1 diabetes. Whole-study findings and limits: There was no resolution here of whether HLA type influences TCRB rearrangement. Moderate but significant shortening of TCRB CDR3s was recorded in all four CD4+ subsets from Type 1 diabetes patients.

The CDR3 totals 11 residues. Germline V lookup: CDR1 GTSNPN, CDR2 SVGIG (reference sequence). V was pared by 5 bases and J by 5 bases, with 6 bases between. The chain is built from TRBV30 and TRBJ2-2; unclear D gene. The sequence derives from a young man with type 1 diabetes. The sequenced sample was naive CD4+ T cells from blood. DNA for the CDR3: TGTGCCTGGGCGCATACCGGGGAGCTGTTTTTT. This codes for CAWAHTGELFF.